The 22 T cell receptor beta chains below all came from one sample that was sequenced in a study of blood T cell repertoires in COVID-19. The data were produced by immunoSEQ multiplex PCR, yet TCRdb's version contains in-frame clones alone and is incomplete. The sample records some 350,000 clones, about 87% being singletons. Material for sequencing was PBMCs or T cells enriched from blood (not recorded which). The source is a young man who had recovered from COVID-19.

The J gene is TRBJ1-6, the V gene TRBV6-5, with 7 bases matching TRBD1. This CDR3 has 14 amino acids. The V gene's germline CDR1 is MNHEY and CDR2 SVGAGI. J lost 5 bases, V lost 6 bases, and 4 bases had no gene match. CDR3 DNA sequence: TGTGCCAGCAGGATACAGGGGAATAATTCACCCCTCCACTTT. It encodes CASRIQGNNSPLHF.

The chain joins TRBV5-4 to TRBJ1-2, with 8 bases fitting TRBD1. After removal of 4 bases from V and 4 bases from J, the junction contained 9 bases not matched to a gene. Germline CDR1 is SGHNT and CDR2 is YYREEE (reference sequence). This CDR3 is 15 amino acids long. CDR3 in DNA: TGTGCCAGCAGCCCAGGACAGGGCGAGGGCTATGGCTACACCTTC. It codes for CASSPGQGEGYGYTF.

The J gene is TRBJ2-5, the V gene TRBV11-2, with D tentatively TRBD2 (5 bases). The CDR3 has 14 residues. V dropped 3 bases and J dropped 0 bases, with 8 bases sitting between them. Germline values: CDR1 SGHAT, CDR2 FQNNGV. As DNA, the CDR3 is TGTGCCAGCAGCTTTAGGAGGTACCAAGAGACCCAGTACTTC. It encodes CASSFRRYQETQYF.

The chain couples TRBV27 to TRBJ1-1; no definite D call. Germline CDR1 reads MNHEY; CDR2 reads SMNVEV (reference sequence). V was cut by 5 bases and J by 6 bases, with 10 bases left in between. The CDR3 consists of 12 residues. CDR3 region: CASSPPGSEAFF. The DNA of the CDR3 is TGTGCCAGCAGTCCACCCGGGTCTGAAGCTTTCTTT.

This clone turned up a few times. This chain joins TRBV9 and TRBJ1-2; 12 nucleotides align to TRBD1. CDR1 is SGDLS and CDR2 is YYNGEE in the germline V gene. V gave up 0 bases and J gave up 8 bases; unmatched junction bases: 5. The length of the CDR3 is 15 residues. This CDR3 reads CASSVAGTGGEGYTF. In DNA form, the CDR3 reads TGTGCCAGCAGCGTAGCGGGGACAGGGGGCGAGGGCTACACCTTC.

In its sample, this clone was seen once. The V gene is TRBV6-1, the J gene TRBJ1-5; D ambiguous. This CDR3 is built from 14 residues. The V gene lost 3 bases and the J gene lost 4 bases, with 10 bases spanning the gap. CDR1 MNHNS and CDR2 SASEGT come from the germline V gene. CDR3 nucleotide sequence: TGTGCCAGCAGTGAGGTGGGGAGGAATCAGCCCCAGCATTTT. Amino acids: CASSEVGRNQPQHF.

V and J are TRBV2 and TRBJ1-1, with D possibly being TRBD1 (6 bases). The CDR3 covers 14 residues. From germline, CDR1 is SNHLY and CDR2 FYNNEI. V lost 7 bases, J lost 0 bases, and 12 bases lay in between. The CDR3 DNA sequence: TGTGCCAGCACCAACAGGGCCCTGAACACTGAAGCTTTCTTT. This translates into CASTNRALNTEAFF.

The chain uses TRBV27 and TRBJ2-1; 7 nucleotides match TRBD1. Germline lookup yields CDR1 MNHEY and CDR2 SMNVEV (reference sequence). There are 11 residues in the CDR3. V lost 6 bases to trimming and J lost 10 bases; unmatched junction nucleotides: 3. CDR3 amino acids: CASRQGWEQFF. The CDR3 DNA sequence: TGTGCCAGCAGACAGGGGTGGGAGCAGTTCTTC.

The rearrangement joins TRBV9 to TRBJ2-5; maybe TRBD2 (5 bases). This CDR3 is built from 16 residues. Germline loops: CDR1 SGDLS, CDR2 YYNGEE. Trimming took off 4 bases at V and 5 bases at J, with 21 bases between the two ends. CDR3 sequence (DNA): TGTGCCAGCAGCCCAGACCCGGGGTTTAACCTGGAGACCCAGTACTTC. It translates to CASSPDPGFNLETQYF.

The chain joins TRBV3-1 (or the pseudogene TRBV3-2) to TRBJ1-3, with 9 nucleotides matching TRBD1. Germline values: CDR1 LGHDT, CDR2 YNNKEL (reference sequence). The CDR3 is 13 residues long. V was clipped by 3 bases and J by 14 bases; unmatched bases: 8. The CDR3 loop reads CASSHGDREILYF. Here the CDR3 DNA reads TGTGCCAGCAGCCACGGGGACAGGGAGATCTTATATTTT.

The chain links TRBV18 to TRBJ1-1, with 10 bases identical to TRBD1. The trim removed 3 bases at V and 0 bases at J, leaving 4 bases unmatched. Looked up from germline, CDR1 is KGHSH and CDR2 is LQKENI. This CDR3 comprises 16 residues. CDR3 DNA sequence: TGTGCCAGCTCACCCGGACAGGGGGACTTGAACACTGAAGCTTTCTTT. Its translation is CASSPGQGDLNTEAFF. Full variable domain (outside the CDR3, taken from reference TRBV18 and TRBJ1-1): NAGVMQNPRHLVRRRGQEARLRCSPMKGHSHVYWYRQLPEEGLKFMVYLQKENIIDESGMPKERFSAEFPKEGPSILRIQQVVRGDSAAYFCASSPGQGDLNTEAFFGQGTRLTVV.

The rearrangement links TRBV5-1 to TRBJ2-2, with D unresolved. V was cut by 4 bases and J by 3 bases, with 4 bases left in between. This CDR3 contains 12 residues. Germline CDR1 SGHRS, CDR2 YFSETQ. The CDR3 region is CASSPYTGELFF. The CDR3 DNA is TGCGCCAGCAGCCCTTACACCGGGGAGCTGTTTTTT.

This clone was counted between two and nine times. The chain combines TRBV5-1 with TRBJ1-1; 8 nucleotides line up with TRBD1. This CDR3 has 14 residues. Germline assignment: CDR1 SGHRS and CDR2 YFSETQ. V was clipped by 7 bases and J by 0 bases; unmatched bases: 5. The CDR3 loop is CASGTGGLNTEAFF. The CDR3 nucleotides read TGCGCCAGCGGCACAGGGGGTTTGAACACTGAAGCTTTCTTT.

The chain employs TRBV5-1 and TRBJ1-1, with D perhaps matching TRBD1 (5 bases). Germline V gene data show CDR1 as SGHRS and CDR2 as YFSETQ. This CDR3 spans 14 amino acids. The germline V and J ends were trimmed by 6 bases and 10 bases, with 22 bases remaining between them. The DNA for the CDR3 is TGCGCCAGCACTATAGGGGCAGGTCAACATACAGCTTTCTTT. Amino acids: CASTIGAGQHTAFF. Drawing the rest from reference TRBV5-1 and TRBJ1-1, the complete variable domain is KAGVTQTPRYLIKTRGQQVTLSCSPISGHRSVSWYQQTPGQGLQFLFEYFSETQRNKGNFPGRFSGRQFSNSRSEMNVSTLELGDSALYLCASTIGAGQHTAFFGQGTRLTVV.

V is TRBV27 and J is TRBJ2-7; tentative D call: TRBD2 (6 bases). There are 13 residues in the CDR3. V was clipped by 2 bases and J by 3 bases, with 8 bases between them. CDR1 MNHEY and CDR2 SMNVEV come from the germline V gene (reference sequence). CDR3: CASSLGGSYEQYF. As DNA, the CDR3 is TGTGCCAGCAGTTTAGGAGGGAGCTACGAGCAGTACTTC.

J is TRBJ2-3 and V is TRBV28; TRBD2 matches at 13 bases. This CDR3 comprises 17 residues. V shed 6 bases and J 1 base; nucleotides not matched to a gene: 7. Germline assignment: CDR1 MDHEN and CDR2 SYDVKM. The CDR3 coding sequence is TGTGCCAGCAGCTCCGATGGACTAGCGGGGGGCACAGATACGCAGTATTTT. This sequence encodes CASSSDGLAGGTDTQYF.

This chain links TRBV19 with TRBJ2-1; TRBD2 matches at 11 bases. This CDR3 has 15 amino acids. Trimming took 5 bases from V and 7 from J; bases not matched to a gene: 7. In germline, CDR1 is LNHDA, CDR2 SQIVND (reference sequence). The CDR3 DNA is TGTGCCAGTAGTGTAGCGGGGGGGCCTTTGAATGAGCAGTTCTTC. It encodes CASSVAGGPLNEQFF.

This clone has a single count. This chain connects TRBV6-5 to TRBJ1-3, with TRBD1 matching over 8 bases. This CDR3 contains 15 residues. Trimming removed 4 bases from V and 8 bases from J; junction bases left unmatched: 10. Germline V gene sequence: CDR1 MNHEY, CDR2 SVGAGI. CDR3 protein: CASSSDRGLAHTIYF. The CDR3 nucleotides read TGTGCCAGCAGTTCCGACAGGGGCCTCGCCCACACCATATATTTT.

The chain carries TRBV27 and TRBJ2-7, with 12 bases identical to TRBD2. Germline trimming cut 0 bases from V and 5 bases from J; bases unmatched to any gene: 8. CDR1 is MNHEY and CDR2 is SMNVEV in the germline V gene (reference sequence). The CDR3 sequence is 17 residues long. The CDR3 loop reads CASSLSPLAGGRDEQYF. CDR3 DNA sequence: TGTGCCAGCAGTTTATCGCCCCTAGCGGGGGGGAGAGACGAGCAGTACTTC.

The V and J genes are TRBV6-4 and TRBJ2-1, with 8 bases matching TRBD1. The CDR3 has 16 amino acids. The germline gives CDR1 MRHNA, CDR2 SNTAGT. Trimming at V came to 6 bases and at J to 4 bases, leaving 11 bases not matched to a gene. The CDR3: CASSHGGGQGYNEQFF. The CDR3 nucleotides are TGTGCCAGCAGCCACGGAGGCGGACAGGGATACAATGAGCAGTTCTTC.

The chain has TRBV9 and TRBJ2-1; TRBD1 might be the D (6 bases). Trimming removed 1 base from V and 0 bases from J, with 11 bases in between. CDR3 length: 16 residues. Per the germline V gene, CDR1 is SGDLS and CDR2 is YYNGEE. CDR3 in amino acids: CASSVSWDNSYNEQFF. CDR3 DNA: TGTGCCAGCAGCGTATCCTGGGACAACTCCTACAATGAGCAGTTCTTC.

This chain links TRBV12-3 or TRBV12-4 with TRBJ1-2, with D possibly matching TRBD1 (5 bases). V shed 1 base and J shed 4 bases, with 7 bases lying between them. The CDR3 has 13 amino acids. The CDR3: CASSLGQSYGYTF. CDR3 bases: TGTGCCAGCAGTTTAGGACAGAGCTATGGCTACACCTTC.